These 11 T cell receptor beta chains were sequenced from one sample in a study of T cells in Graves' hyperthyroidism and ophthalmopathy. Amplified regions were TCR beta CDR3 sequences from RNA transcripts. First-round RT-PCR targeting the TCR CDR3 was performed with the HTBI primer set. TCRdb re-called the multiplex PCR reads with MiXCR, one entry per CDR3 protein. This table holds 600,000 to 700,000 distinct CDR3 sequences, under 15% found once. The sequenced sample was blood. The receptors shown here come from a woman aged 40 to 50 with Graves' ophthalmopathy.

The gene calls are TRBV5-1 and TRBJ2-5; D unclear. Germline V gene lookup returns CDR1 SGHRS and CDR2 YFSETQ. Trimming removed 5 bases from V and 2 bases from J, with 10 bases in between. The CDR3 has 13 amino acids. The CDR3, as DNA: TGCGCCAGCAGGGTAGGCACTCAAGAGACCCAGTACTTC. Amino acid sequence: CASRVGTQETQYF.

Ten or more counts support this clonotype. V is TRBV6-1 and J is TRBJ2-5; the D gene is possibly TRBD1 (5 bases). This CDR3 contains 13 residues. V shed 6 bases and J shed 5 bases, with 13 bases lying between them. CDR1 is MNHNS and CDR2 is SASEGT in the germline V gene. The CDR3 DNA sequence: TGTGCCAGCAGAGGGGTGGTAGGCGAGACCCAGTACTTC. Amino acids: CASRGVVGETQYF.

The genes are TRBV10-3 and TRBJ2-2; D remains unclear. The CDR3 totals 13 residues. Trimming stripped 10 bases from V and 1 base from J, with 10 bases between. Germline V gives CDR1 ENHRY, CDR2 SYGVKD. The CDR3 bases are TGTGCCAGCCAAGCAAGGAACACCGGGGAGCTGTTTTTT. Translated, it gives CASQARNTGELFF.

Ten or more counts support this clonotype. This chain's CDR3 is CASSAPQTGANTGELFF. CDR3 sequence (DNA): TGTGCCAGCAGCGCCCCCCAGACAGGTGCGAACACCGGGGAGCTGTTTTTT. The V and J genes are TRBV9 and TRBJ2-2, with a weak D call TRBD1 (6 bases). CDR3 length: 17 amino acids. V dropped 3 bases and J dropped 0 bases, with 15 bases sitting between them. Germline V gene sequence: CDR1 SGDLS, CDR2 YYNGEE.

This clonotype came up many times. The chain couples TRBV6-1 to TRBJ1-5; D is ambiguous. Per the germline V gene, CDR1 is MNHNS and CDR2 is SASEGT. Trimming stripped 6 bases from V and 7 bases from J, with 13 bases between. The CDR3 loop spans 13 amino acids. The CDR3 nucleotides are TGTGCCAGCAGGGAGGGATGGGGACAGCCCCAGCATTTT. This sequence encodes CASREGWGQPQHF.

This clonotype was detected many times. V usage is TRBV28 and J usage is TRBJ2-7, with D possibly being TRBD1 or TRBD2 (5 bases each). Germline V gene lookup returns CDR1 MDHEN and CDR2 SYDVKM. This CDR3 has 15 residues. V was cut by 8 bases and J by 9 bases, with 26 bases left in between. Here the CDR3 DNA reads TGTGCCAGCGGGGGTCCCAGCGAGAGGGCGGGTCGGCAGTACTTC. It translates to CASGGPSERAGRQYF.

The sample holds many counts of this clonotype. The rearrangement links TRBV9 to TRBJ2-1; a weak D match, TRBD1 (5 bases). Germline V gene sequence: CDR1 SGDLS, CDR2 YYNGEE. This CDR3 spans 14 amino acids. V shed 6 bases and J shed 3 bases, with 13 bases lying between them. CDR3 nucleotides: TGTGCCAGCAAGGGTGACAGAGACTACAATGAGCAGTTCTTC. It codes for CASKGDRDYNEQFF.

This clonotype has at least ten counts. One junction end disagrees with the germline gene, perhaps due to a read error. The chain employs TRBV6-5 and TRBJ2-5; the match to TRBD1 covers 7 bases. CDR3 length equals 13 residues. Looked up from germline, CDR1 is MNHEY and CDR2 is SVGAGI. CDR3 in DNA: TGTGCCAACAGTAACGGACAGGCGGAGACCCAGTACTTC. This codes for CANSNGQAETQYF.

This clonotype was seen repeatedly, ten times or more. The gene calls are TRBV30 and TRBJ1-6; 7 nucleotides line up with TRBD1. The CDR3 loop spans 13 amino acids. The V gene end was trimmed by 5 bases and the J gene end by 8 bases; junction bases not matched to a gene: 6. Germline V lookup: CDR1 GTSNPN, CDR2 SVGIG (reference sequence). CDR3 residues: CAWGGQDDSPLHF. CDR3 DNA: TGTGCCTGGGGAGGACAGGACGATTCACCCCTCCACTTT.

There are many counts of this clonotype. The chain recombines TRBV7-6 with TRBJ2-5; 16 bases align to TRBD2. In germline, CDR1 is SGHVS, CDR2 FNYEAQ. V was clipped by 2 bases and J by 5 bases; unmatched bases: 11. The CDR3 sequence is 19 residues long. The CDR3 loop is CASSLNRGTSGRAGETQYF. In DNA, the CDR3 is TGTGCCAGCAGCTTAAACCGGGGGACTAGCGGGAGGGCCGGTGAGACCCAGTACTTC.

Details on this clonotype: A read error is possible here, since a much larger clone lies one base away. This chain joins TRBV7-3 and TRBJ2-7, with 10 bases identical to TRBD1. This CDR3 is 15 amino acids long. The germline gives CDR1 SGHTA, CDR2 FQGTGA. This CDR3 reads CASSQGQGFSHEQYF. The CDR3 nucleotides read TGTGCCAGCAGCCAGGGACAGGGGTTCTCCCACGAGCAGTACTTC.